This T cell receptor (beta chain) was obtained from a study of cytotoxic CD8 clonotypes in ibrutinib-treated CLL. Across the study: Included were 11 to 12 relapsed/refractory and about 14 treatment-naive patients, of whom about 18 were IGHV unmutated.

Regarding the study as a whole: Shared public clonotypes were rare, and on treatment they either got smaller or stayed the same.

Depths of 1 in 200,000 to 1 in 1 million T cells were the sequencing target. Sequencing used immunoSEQ multiplex PCR; TCRdb keeps in-frame clones, though not all of them. The table has tens of thousands of clones, roughly 50% seen once. Germline V lookup: CDR1 MNHEY, CDR2 SVGAGI. The CDR3 is 16 residues long. The J segment lost 8 bases and the V segment lost 1 base, leaving 8 bases of the junction unmatched. To note about this clone: The antigen is unknown.

The starting material was PBMCs, obtained before ibrutinib treatment. The source of this sequence is a human donor with chronic lymphocytic leukemia. The chain couples TRBV6-5 to TRBJ2-1; TRBD1 agrees at 10 bases. CDR3 amino acids: CASSYYPRDRGYEQFF. CDR3 bases: TGTGCCAGCAGTTACTATCCCCGGGACAGGGGATATGAGCAGTTCTTC.